One sample yielded the 8 T cell receptor beta chains listed below, sequenced in a study of cytomegalovirus exposure and HLA in healthy donors. The study ran its PCR with 60 Vbeta and 13 Jbeta primers. Sequencing used immunoSEQ multiplex PCR; TCRdb keeps in-frame clones, though not all of them. This table lists around 130,000 clones. Material: PBMCs. The origin of the receptors is a woman aged 40 to 55 in good health and CMV-seronegative.

V and J are TRBV7-8 and TRBJ1-5; D ambiguous. Trimming took 2 bases from V and 6 from J, leaving 5 bases between them. The CDR3 runs 12 residues. Germline CDR1 is SGHVS and CDR2 is FQNEAQ. CDR3 loop: CASSLISQPQHF. The CDR3 nucleotides read TGTGCCAGCAGCTTAATCTCTCAGCCCCAGCATTTT.

The V gene is TRBV7-3, the J gene TRBJ2-3, with 14 positions matching TRBD2. CDR1 and CDR2 from the germline V gene are SGHTA and FQGTGA. V dropped 8 bases and J dropped 4; count of bases not matched to a gene: 5. This CDR3 contains 15 residues. This chain's CDR3 is CASSRLAGGADTQYF. As DNA, the CDR3 is TGTGCCAGCTCCCGACTAGCGGGGGGGGCAGATACGCAGTATTTT.

V is TRBV22-1 and J is TRBJ2-7; the D call of TRBD1 is as the table states it, not checked on the DNA. TRBV22-1 is annotated as a pseudogene. This CDR3 region has 16 residues. The CDR3 bases are TGTCCTGGGAGCGCCTCAGACAGGGGCTGTGGATACGAGCAGTACGTC. This gives the protein CPGSASDRGCGYEQYV.

The chain has TRBV5-5 and TRBJ2-7; a possible D gene is TRBD1 (6 bases). V lost 2 bases to trimming and J lost 1 base, with 7 bases between them. This CDR3 has 13 residues. CDR1 is SGHKS, CDR2 YYEKEE, per germline (reference sequence). The CDR3 spells CASSFTGSYEQYF. DNA of the CDR3: TGTGCCAGCAGCTTTACAGGGTCCTACGAGCAGTACTTC.

This chain links TRBV7-9 with TRBJ2-5; 10 bases align to TRBD2. This CDR3 is built from 18 residues. V lost 5 bases to trimming and J lost 4 bases; unmatched junction nucleotides: 16. Germline values: CDR1 SEHNR, CDR2 FQNEAQ (reference sequence). CDR3 in amino acids: CASSPRLAGGLKGETQYF. Here the CDR3 DNA reads TGTGCCAGCAGCCCTCGTTTAGCGGGGGGACTAAAGGGAGAGACCCAGTACTTC.

The genes are TRBV5-1 and TRBJ2-2; D is possibly TRBD2 (7 bases). With 1 base removed from V and 4 bases from J, the gap between germline ends came to 8 bases. The CDR3 runs to 14 residues. CDR1 is SGHRS and CDR2 is YFSETQ in the germline V gene. The CDR3 nucleotides read TGCGCCAGCAGCTTGAGGGGGGGCACCGGGGAGCTGTTTTTT. Its translation: CASSLRGGTGELFF.

The chain combines TRBV18 with TRBJ1-1, with TRBD1 identical over 10 bases. The CDR3 sequence is 20 residues long. V lost 3 bases and J lost 2; bases outside the gene matches: 18. The germline CDR1 and CDR2 sequences are KGHSH and LQKENI. CDR3 sequence reads: CASSPGQGGQGSGSNTEAFF. The CDR3 coding sequence is TGTGCCAGCTCACCCGGACAGGGGGGACAAGGCTCCGGCTCAAACACTGAAGCTTTCTTT.

The chain couples TRBV2 to TRBJ2-5; 15 nucleotides match TRBD2. The CDR3 has 15 amino acids. CDR1 SNHLY and CDR2 FYNNEI come from the germline V gene. V lost 4 bases, J lost 4 bases, and 1 base stayed unmatched. CDR3 nucleotides: TGTGCCAGCAGTGGGACTAGCGGGGGGGCAGAGACCCAGTACTTC. Translated: CASSGTSGGAETQYF. The full variable domain, with the rest looked up from reference TRBV2 and TRBJ2-5, is EPEVTQTPSHQVTQMGQEVILRCVPISNHLYFYWYRQILGQKVEFLVSFYNNEISEKSEIFDDQFSVERPDGSNFTLKIRSTKLEDSAMYFCASSGTSGGAETQYFGPGTRLLVL.